This T cell receptor (beta chain) was identified during a study of regulatory T cells in long-lasting Graves disease. Arm-PCR of CDR3 regions with iRepertoire HTBI primers generated TCR beta libraries. From the multiplex PCR reads, TCRdb called clonotypes with MiXCR, one entry per CDR3 protein. This sample yields about 470,000 distinct CDR3 sequences, of which 20% to 25% are seen a single time; over 6% belongs to the top ten. Germline V gene sequence: CDR1 MDHEN, CDR2 SYDVKM. V was clipped by 5 bases and J by 3 bases, with 11 bases between them. CDR3 length: 14 residues. This clonotype was counted many times. Time point specified: persistent/refractory GD, antithyroid drugs over 5 years with positive TRAb. From RNA extracted from PBMCs, the TCR library was made.

The material was peripheral blood mononuclear cells (PBMCs), obtained when the disease was refractory, from a patient treated with antithyroid drugs. The clonotype comes from a female donor with Graves disease. The chain has TRBV28 and TRBJ1-5, with a tentative D call TRBD1 (5 bases). The CDR3 loop reads CASSGGGVNQPQHF. Written as DNA, the CDR3 is TGTGCCAGCAGTGGGGGGGGTGTCAATCAGCCCCAGCATTTT. Combining the CDR3 with reference TRBV28 and TRBJ1-5 gives the whole variable domain DVKVTQSSRYLVKRTGEKVFLECVQDMDHENMFWYRQDPGLGLRLIYFSYDVKMKEKGDIPEGYSVSREKKERFSLILESASTNQTSMYLCASSGGGVNQPQHFGDGTRLSIL.